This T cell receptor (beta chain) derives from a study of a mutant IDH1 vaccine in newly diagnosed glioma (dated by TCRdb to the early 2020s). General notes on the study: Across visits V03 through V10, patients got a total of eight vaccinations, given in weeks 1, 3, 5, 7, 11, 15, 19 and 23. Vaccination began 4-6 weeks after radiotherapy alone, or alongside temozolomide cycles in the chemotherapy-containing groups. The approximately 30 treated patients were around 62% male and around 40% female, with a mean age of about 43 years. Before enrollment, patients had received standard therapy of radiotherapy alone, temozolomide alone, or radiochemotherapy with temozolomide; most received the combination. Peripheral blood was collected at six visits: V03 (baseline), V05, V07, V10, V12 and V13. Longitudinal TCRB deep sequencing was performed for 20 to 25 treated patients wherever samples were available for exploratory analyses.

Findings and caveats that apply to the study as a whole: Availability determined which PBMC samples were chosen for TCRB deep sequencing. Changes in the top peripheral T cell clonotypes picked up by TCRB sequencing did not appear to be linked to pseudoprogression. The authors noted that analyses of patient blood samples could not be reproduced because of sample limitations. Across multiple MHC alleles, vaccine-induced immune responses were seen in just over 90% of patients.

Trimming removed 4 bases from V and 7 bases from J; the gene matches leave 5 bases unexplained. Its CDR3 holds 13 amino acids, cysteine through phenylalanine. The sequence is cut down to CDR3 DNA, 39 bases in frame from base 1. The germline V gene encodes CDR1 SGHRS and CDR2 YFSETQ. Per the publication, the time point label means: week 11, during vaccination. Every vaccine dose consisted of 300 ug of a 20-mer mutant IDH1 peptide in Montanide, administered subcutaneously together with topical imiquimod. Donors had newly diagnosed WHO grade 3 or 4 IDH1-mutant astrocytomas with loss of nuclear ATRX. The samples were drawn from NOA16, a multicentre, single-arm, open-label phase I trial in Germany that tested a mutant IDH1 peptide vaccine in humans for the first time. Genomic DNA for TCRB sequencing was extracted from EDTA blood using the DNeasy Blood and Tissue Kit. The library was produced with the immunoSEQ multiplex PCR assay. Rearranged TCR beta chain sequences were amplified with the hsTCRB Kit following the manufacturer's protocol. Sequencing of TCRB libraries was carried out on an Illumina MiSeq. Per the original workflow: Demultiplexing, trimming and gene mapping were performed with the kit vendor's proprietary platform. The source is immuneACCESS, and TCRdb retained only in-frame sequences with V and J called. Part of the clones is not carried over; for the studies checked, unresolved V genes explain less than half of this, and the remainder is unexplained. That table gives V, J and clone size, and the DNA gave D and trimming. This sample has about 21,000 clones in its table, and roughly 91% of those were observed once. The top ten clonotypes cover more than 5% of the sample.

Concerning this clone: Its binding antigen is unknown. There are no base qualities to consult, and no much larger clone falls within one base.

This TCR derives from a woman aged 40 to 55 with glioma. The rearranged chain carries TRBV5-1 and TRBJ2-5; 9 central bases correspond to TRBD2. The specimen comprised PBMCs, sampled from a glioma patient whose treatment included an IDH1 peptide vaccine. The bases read TGCGCCAGCAGCCTTAGCGGGGGACCGACCCAGTACTTC. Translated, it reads CASSLSGGPTQYF.